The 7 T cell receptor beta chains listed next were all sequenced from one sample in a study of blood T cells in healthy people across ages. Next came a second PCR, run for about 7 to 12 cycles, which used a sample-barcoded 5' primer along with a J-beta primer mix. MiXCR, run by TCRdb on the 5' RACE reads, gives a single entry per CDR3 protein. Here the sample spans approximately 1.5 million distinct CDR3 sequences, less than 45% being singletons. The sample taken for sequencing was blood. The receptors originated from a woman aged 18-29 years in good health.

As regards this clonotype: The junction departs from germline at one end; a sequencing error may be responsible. This CDR3 reads CASSVGRNRADAQYF. The CDR3 coding sequence is TGCGCCAGCAGCGTGGGACGCAACCGAGCAGATGCGCAGTATTTT. The chain recombines TRBV5-1 with TRBJ2-3; D might be TRBD1 or TRBD2, each matching 5 bases. This CDR3 has 15 amino acids. Germline V gene data show CDR1 as SGHRS and CDR2 as YFSETQ.

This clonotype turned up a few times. CDR3 sequence reads: CASSSSTGYGYTF. The DNA for the CDR3 is TGTGCCAGCAGCTCGTCGACAGGCTATGGCTACACCTTC. The rearrangement uses TRBV7-9 and TRBJ1-2; possible D gene TRBD1, 6 bases. V was trimmed by 4 bases and J by 4 bases, leaving 10 bases between them. CDR1 and CDR2 from the germline V gene are SEHNR and FQNEAQ (reference sequence). This CDR3 has 13 amino acids.

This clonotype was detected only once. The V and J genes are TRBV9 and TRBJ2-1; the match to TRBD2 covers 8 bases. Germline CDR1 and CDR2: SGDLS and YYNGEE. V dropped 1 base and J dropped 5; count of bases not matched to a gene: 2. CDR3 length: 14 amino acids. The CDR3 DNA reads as TGTGCCAGCAGCGTACGAGCGGGGGACAATGAGCAGTTCTTC. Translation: CASSVRAGDNEQFF.

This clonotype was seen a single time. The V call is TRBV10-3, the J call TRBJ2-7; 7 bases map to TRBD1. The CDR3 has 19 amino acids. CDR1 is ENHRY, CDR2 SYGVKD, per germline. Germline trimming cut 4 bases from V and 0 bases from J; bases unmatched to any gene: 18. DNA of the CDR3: TGTGCCATCAGTGGGCCCAAGGACAGGAGTCATTCTAGCTCCTACGAGCAGTACTTC. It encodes CAISGPKDRSHSSSYEQYF.

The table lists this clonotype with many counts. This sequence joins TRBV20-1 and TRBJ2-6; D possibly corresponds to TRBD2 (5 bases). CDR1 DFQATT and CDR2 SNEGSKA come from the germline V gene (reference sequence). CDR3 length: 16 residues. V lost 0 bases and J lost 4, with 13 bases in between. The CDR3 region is CSARDYGMGGANVLTF. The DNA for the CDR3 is TGCAGTGCTAGAGATTACGGGATGGGGGGGGCCAACGTCCTGACTTTC.

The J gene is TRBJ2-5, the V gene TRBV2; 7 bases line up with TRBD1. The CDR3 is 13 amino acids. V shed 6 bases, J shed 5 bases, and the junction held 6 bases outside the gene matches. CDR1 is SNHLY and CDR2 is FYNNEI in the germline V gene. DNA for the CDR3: TGTGCCAGCAGAGACAGGGTAACGGAGACCCAGTACTTC. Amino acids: CASRDRVTETQYF.

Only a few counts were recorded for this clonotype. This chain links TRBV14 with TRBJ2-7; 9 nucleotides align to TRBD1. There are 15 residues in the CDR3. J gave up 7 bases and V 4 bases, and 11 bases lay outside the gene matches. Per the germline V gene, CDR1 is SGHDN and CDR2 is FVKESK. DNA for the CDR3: TGTGCCAGCAGCCTGTGGACAGGGGCCTACAATGAGCAGTACTTC. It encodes CASSLWTGAYNEQYF.